Described below is a single TCR beta chain sequence and its context. The sample holds many counts of this clonotype. Its antigen remains unidentified. Base quality data are lacking; no much larger clone is found one base away. CDR1 and CDR2 are drawn from the germline V gene: SNHLY, FYNNEI. Including the terminal cysteine and phenylalanine, the CDR3 comprises 14 residues. Solely the CDR3 DNA is kept, with 42 bases framed from the first base. Germline trimming amounts to 4 bases on V and 3 bases on J, with 2 as the count of junction bases outside the gene matches. The sample originates from a study of T cells in Graves' hyperthyroidism and ophthalmopathy (dated by TCRdb to the late 2010s). About the full investigation: Peripheral blood was collected at initial diagnosis, before any treatment. Prospective prediction of ophthalmopathy was tested in an independent validation cohort consisting of some 20 hyperthyroidism patients and some 15 patients who later progressed to ophthalmopathy. For training and testing, the 100 or so patients in the discovery cohort were randomly divided in a 7:3 ratio. To identify TCR V-J signatures that set the groups apart, the researchers used a discovery cohort of 95 to 100 patients, made up of 40 to 45 with Graves' ophthalmopathy and about 60 with stable Graves' hyperthyroidism. The paper describes TCR Vbeta CDR3 sequencing of some 130 peripheral blood samples, made up of 43 ophthalmopathy patients, over 70 hyperthyroidism patients and 17 progressor patients. In addition, the study compared T-cell repertoires in thyroid tissue and in blood from roughly 6 Graves' hyperthyroidism patients. Following sampling, methimazole starting at 30 mg daily was given to hyperthyroidism patients, and high-dose intravenous methylprednisolone was given to ophthalmopathy patients.

Stable Graves' hyperthyroidism was defined as the absence of progression to ophthalmopathy over 18 months of follow-up. Hyperthyroidism patients were aged 18 to 65 years and newly diagnosed, with disease duration of less than 2 months. The study excluded patients with uncontrolled infections, other autoimmune diseases, pregnancy or lactation. Diagnoses relied on clinical symptoms, serum thyroxine and TRAb, thyroid ultrasound and orbital computed tomography. PBMCs were separated from approximately 9.9 ml of fresh peripheral blood using Ficoll-Paque density gradient centrifugation. Total RNA was extracted with Trizol reagent, and quality was checked on an Agilent 2100 Bioanalyzer. The TCR beta CDR3 regions were amplified from the RNA transcripts. A first-round RT-PCR of the TCR CDR3 used the HTBI primer set with the Qiagen OneStep RT-PCR kit. The libraries were constructed in a second round of multiplex PCR and then size-selected and purified. Paired-end sequencing of the libraries was performed with 100 bp reads on an Illumina HiSeq2000. The study's own analysis went as follows. SOAPnuke was used to process the raw data, removing reads that contained adapters or uncalled bases, had a mean Phred below 15, or lacked an exact match to the constant primer or identifier. COPE v1.2.5 was used to merge the high-quality paired reads, and each unique nucleotide sequence was defined as a clonotype. Clonotypes were aligned to IMGT TRBV, TRBD and TRBJ reference segments using MiTCR v1.1. The analysis included only V-J combinations with a frequency above 0.0001, which together covered 99% to 99.2% of the repertoires. The TCS score was defined as F50 (clonal expansion) divided by E x V (chaos), with BLOSUM62-based TCRdist calculated between CDR3 peptides within each V-J. Welch's t-statistics and random forest reduced some 510 V-J features to 13, which were used in a naive Bayes classifier (R e1071). Using fastp at Q25 and MiXCR, TCRdb reprocessed the public reads and kept productive beta chains. Identical CDR3 protein sequences are pooled into one entry, listed with their most common genes and DNA. The V and J calls shown here were made by TCRdb, not taken from the authors' results. The sample yields hundreds of thousands of distinct CDR3 sequences; about 16% were counted once. Clones ranked in the top ten supply 3.8% of the sample.

The paper's findings and limits, for the study overall: In validation, progression to ophthalmopathy was predicted by the model with 65% to 71% sensitivity and about 72% specificity, a median of approximately 6.5 months before onset. Most expanded thyroid clonotypes (frequency above 0.001) were also detected in blood, a finding suggesting that blood repertoires may reflect thyroid immune responses. In cross-validation, a model built on a 13 V-J signature told ophthalmopathy apart from stable hyperthyroidism with 87.88% sensitivity and roughly 83% specificity, and in testing the same model reached 80%/75%. No statistical method was used to fix the sample size in advance, and group allocation was not hidden from the investigators.

The sequenced material came from blood. This receptor chain uses TRBV2 and TRBJ2-3, with TRBD1 matching 9 junction bases. This clonotype was sampled from a woman aged 25 to 39 with Graves' hyperthyroidism. CDR3 sequence: CASSGDRVTDTQYF. The nucleotides read TGTGCCAGCAGTGGGGACAGGGTAACAGATACGCAGTATTTT. The variable domain in full, with residues beyond the CDR3 obtained from the reference TRBV2 and TRBJ2-3 genes, is EPEVTQTPSHQVTQMGQEVILRCVPISNHLYFYWYRQILGQKVEFLVSFYNNEISEKSEIFDDQFSVERPDGSNFTLKIRSTKLEDSAMYFCASSGDRVTDTQYFGPGTRLTVL.